This TCR beta chain was identified in a study of T cell changes during pregnancy in multiple sclerosis. Some clones are missing from TCRdb's copy, which holds only in-frame ones; the method was immunoSEQ multiplex PCR. The sample has about 72,000 clones; about 94% are singletons. V dropped 4 bases and J dropped 2; count of bases not matched to a gene: 3. Looked up from germline, CDR1 is SGHVS and CDR2 is FQNEAQ. This CDR3 is 14 amino acids long. The chain links TRBV7-8 to TRBJ2-7; 9 nucleotides agree with TRBD2. This specimen was peripheral blood, taken in the first trimester of pregnancy. The receptor comes from a female donor in good health, enrolled as a control in a pregnancy study. The CDR3 DNA follows: TGTGCCAGCAGCTCCCTAGCGGGGACCTACGAGCAGTACTTC. This sequence encodes CASSSLAGTYEQYF.